This paragraph reports one TCR beta chain. The antigen this receptor binds is unknown. The sample holds no much larger clone one base away, and base qualities are not on file. This record belongs to a study of cytomegalovirus exposure and HLA in healthy donors (dated by TCRdb to 2017 to 2019). For the wider study: An earlier analysis of approximately 600 of the donors reported 276 Gb of sequence data and roughly 100 million unique TCR beta sequences from about 200 million T cells. An early release covering roughly 640 HLA-typed donors comprised approximately 290 gigabases of sequencing data and around 85 million unique TCR sequences. Of the approximately 400 genotyped donors, roughly 80% fell in the genetic ancestry cluster associated with self-reported Caucasian donors. The study aimed to test whether signatures of past pathogen exposure could be identified by cataloging public T cell receptors. The study profiled the T cell repertoires of hundreds of subjects by immunosequencing and related them to cytomegalovirus serostatus. Besides the first cohort of about 730 subjects, a separate validation cohort made up of around 120 different subjects was used. The study combined high-throughput TCR immunosequencing, statistical association of individual TCRs with disease status, and machine learning to predict cytomegalovirus infection status. A later analysis re-analyzed previously published TCR beta repertoires from roughly 600 donors and added high-resolution HLA genotyping to study TCR occurrence patterns. The later analysis used no new phenotypic data to find candidate immune exposures, relying instead on TCR beta sequences and their occurrence across donors. An earlier analysis of 587 of the donors used high-throughput TCR beta sequencing to judge whether each TCR beta V gene segment behaved as functional or pseudogenic. Donor age, sex, ethnicity and CMV serostatus were compiled together with the repertoire data. Genome-wide SNP genotypes for about three fifths of the roughly 670 donors were used in a later genetic analysis, which treated that subset as a discovery cohort. Every discovery cohort repertoire had been produced on one sequencing platform. HLA typing included class I and class II loci at four-digit resolution. The number of donors typed differed by locus, with roughly 620-630 for A, B, C, DRB1 and DQB1, 522 for DQA1, 600 to 610 for DPA1, and approximately 470 for DPB1. Because of strong linkage in the cohort, five DR-DQ haplotypes were treated as single units for association and clustering. Among roughly 400 genotyped donors of the cohort, an average of 235,054 unique TCR beta nucleotide sequences were sequenced per donor, 15% to 20% of them non-productive. Broad study findings and their caveats: The authors suggested that the approach could potentially be generalized to other disease states and immunological phenotypes. In a later genetic analysis, fewer N-insertions in productive TCRs were reported among donors in an Asian-associated ancestry cluster than the approximately 670-donor mean. When HLA alleles, especially DR and DQ, strongly co-occurred, attributing TCR associations to individual alleles was difficult. In the study, roughly 160 TCR beta chains were listed as associated with cytomegalovirus. Specific HLA alleles were associated with around 18,000 TCR beta sequences at a false discovery rate of 0.05 in a later analysis. In this cohort, only TCR beta chains were sequenced, and detectable features were limited by the absence of alpha or paired-chain data. Across donors, most TCR sequences were observed very rarely, whereas some public TCRs were present in many individuals. In vitro tests confirmed that three of the cytomegalovirus-associated TCR beta chains recognize cytomegalovirus antigens. Broadly in line with IMGT annotations, most TCR beta V segments showed up in productive rearrangements about 87% or about 30% of the time in an earlier analysis of roughly 590 of the donors. Compared with equally common non-associated chains, HLA-associated TCR beta chains in a later analysis were more clonally expanded and had lower generation probabilities. A cluster of highly shared sequence variants was judged likely to be a technical artifact of the sequencing pipeline. HLA typing was unavailable for some donors at each locus, so association tests used only the typed subset. A further reported finding was that TCR beta sequences accurately predicted the HLA-A and HLA-B alleles for most subjects in the first cohort. Correlated functional status among segregating V segments might be attributable to linkage disequilibrium, but an unknown experimental factor could not be ruled out. The earlier analysis of about 600 of the donors excluded 15 to 20 rarely observed V segments, including chromosome 9 orphons, because counts were too low. In both the original and validation cohorts, the classifier was reported to diagnose cytomegalovirus status with high specificity and sensitivity. A later analysis found that TCR association rates varied across HLA loci, with DRB1 alleles showing the most associated TCRs and HLA-C alleles the fewest. Several of the top co-occurrence clusters appeared to be linked to parvovirus B19, influenza, CMV and Epstein-Barr virus, according to a later analysis. Immune exposure information for the cohort was limited to CMV serostatus. Sequencing depth was assumed to be roughly uniform across donors in the presence/absence analyses, though that assumption may not hold. In a later analysis, most CMV-associated TCR beta chains were found to appear HLA-restricted, with HLA associations seemingly driven largely by CMV exposure. In a later genetic analysis, a missense DCLRE1C variant was associated with V-gene and J-gene trimming of TCR beta chains, and the association was replicated in an independent cohort.

Library method: the immunoSEQ multiplex PCR assay. For the multiplex PCR, a mixture combining 60 forward primers for TCR Vbeta segments and 13 reverse primers for TCR Jbeta segments was used. The CDR3 region of rearranged TCR beta genes was amplified from genomic DNA by a multiplex PCR assay. On the Illumina HiSeq System, the amplified TCR beta libraries were sequenced as 87-base-pair reads. In the source study's methods: A later analysis tallied some 79 million unique TCR beta chains across the 700 or so repertoires, and some 10 million of those chains were shared by two or more donors. Raw reads were error-corrected and collapsed into unique sequences by a nearest-neighbor algorithm in which closely related sequences were merged to remove PCR and sequencing errors. Alignment of CDR3 sequences to IMGT reference sequences was used to assign V, D and J gene segments. For a sequence to be retained, a match of at least six nucleotides to both a V gene segment and a J gene segment was required. A rearrangement was called productive if the CDR3 had no stop codons and remained in frame with V and J, and every other rearrangement was called non-productive. Following IMGT convention, CDR3 was defined as the stretch from the second conserved V-encoded cysteine up to the conserved J-encoded phenylalanine. The earlier analysis of roughly 590 of the donors excluded sequences that lacked an unambiguous match to a single V gene segment. In an earlier analysis of some 590 of the donors, a V segment was called functional when productive rearrangements were above 56.7%, and segregating when the standard deviation between donors exceeded 5%. To diagnose cytomegalovirus status from the catalog of TCR beta chain sequences, a statistical classification framework was built. A later analysis assigned V and J genes by comparing TCR nucleotide sequences with IMGT/GENE-DB human TR gene sequences. Using the TCRdist pipeline, a later analysis assigned CDR3 sequences along with most-parsimonious VDJ recombination scenarios. In a later analysis, every TCR beta chain was defined by the combination of its CDR3 amino acid sequence and its V-gene family, and reads without a unique V-gene family were dropped. As a way to deal with suspected cross-contamination and a sequencing artifact, a later analysis dropped roughly 620 nucleotide sequences that were highly shared and had low generation probability. A later analysis calculated a clonal expansion index for each public chain from normalized within-repertoire ranks of inferred template counts. In a later analysis, generation probabilities were computed using a VDJ recombination model fitted to out-of-frame rearrangements, and the results were checked against IGoR. In a later analysis, hypergeometric tests were used to score TCR-TCR, TCR-HLA and TCR-CMV co-occurrence, with a repertoire-size bias correction applied to TCR pairs. In a later analysis, false discovery rates were estimated by permuting HLA or CMV assignments 20 times. In a later analysis, co-occurring TCRs were grouped with DBSCAN, and TCRdist sequence similarity was added when clustering was performed within HLA-allele-positive subsets. For co-occurrence clustering, repertoires with fewer than 30,000 or more than 120,000 public chains were excluded, along with roughly 5 repertoires with anomalous nucleotide sharing. TCRdb obtained this table from immuneACCESS and retained in-frame rearrangements with V and J assigned. These tables miss some clones; where compared with another copy, unresolved V genes account for less than half of the shortfall, and the remainder is unexplained. V, J and clone size are those of that table, while D and trimming were read from the DNA. The sample table contains roughly 130,000 clones; only one count was recorded for roughly 70% of them. The top ten constitute roughly 4.5% of the sample.

The cohort was made up of 500 to 850 healthy bone marrow donors. At the time of sampling, all cohort members were nominally healthy, though unrecorded immune exposures were likely present. The donor tested CMV seropositive and was one of the 289 seropositive cohort members. A peripheral blood sample was collected from each donor, and TCR beta sequencing was performed on peripheral blood mononuclear cells. The Qiagen DNeasy Blood Extraction Kit was used to extract genomic DNA from the blood cell samples. Source material: PBMCs. This TCR derives from a man younger than 35 in good health and CMV-seropositive.

The CDR3 has the sequence CAISRTAPSYEQYF. The base sequence is TGTGCCATCAGCCGGACAGCACCCTCCTACGAGCAGTACTTC. The receptor chain draws on TRBV10-3 and TRBJ2-7; TRBD1 might be the D gene, on 6 matching bases. For CDR1 and CDR2, the germline V gene lists ENHRY and SYGVKD. Including cysteine and phenylalanine, the CDR3 has 14 amino acids. Solely the CDR3 DNA is kept, with 42 bases framed from the first base. V and J lose 6 bases and 0 bases, and a span of 12 bases separates them.